Detailed here is one TCR beta chain. The run depth of the assay was deep. Repertoires were generated with immunoSEQ multiplex PCR, while TCRdb's copy carries only in-frame clones and drops some. The repertoire holds around 2.1 million clones, more than 90% seen once, with roughly 0.13% in the top ten. CDR1 is SGHTA, CDR2 FQGTGA, per germline. CDR3 length equals 13 residues. The J segment lost 4 bases and the V segment lost 10 bases, leaving 4 bases of the junction unmatched. This sample is drawn from a study of shared clonotypes between healthy human individuals. Study-level information: Donor ages ranged 18 to 49 years: a couple of women, a few men.

CD4+ cells were split into CD45RA+ naive and CD45RA-negative memory subsets. The receptor comes from a man younger than 35 in good health. This chain connects TRBV7-3 to TRBJ2-2; TRBD1 matches 9 bases. The source material was naive CD4+ T cells sorted from blood. Specified subset: CD45RA+ positively selected. The CDR3 here is CATGQGLTGELFF. The CDR3 nucleotides read TGTGCCACGGGACAGGGACTCACCGGGGAGCTGTTTTTT.